Following are 23 T cell receptor beta chains from one sample sequenced in a study of cytomegalovirus exposure and HLA in healthy donors listed by TCRdb under 2017. Library preparation used the immunoSEQ multiplex PCR assay. The multiplex PCR relied on a mix of 60 forward primers for TCR Vbeta segments and 13 reverse primers for TCR Jbeta segments. Drawn from immuneACCESS, this table holds only the in-frame rearrangements with V and J called that TCRdb kept. Clones are partly lost; checked studies trace under half to an unresolved V gene and leave the rest unexplained. Here the sample has some 120,000 clones; roughly 80% occur a single time. Together, the top ten hold roughly 3% of the sample. Sample: PBMCs. The source of these receptors is a female donor in good health and CMV-seronegative.

This clone was found a few times. This sequence joins TRBV5-4 and TRBJ1-2; the match to TRBD1 covers 8 bases. Germline V gene data show CDR1 as SGHNT and CDR2 as YYREEE (reference sequence). After removal of 3 bases from V and 7 bases from J, the junction contained 5 bases not matched to a gene. The length of the CDR3 is 13 residues. CDR3 loop: CASSWQGARGYTF. CDR3 nucleotide sequence: TGTGCCAGCAGCTGGCAGGGGGCGCGTGGCTACACCTTC.

The V gene is TRBV18, the J gene TRBJ1-1, with unresolved D. CDR1 and CDR2 from the germline V gene are KGHSH and LQKENI. The CDR3 sequence is 13 residues long. Trimming took off 1 base at V and 3 bases at J, with 6 bases between the two ends. Here the CDR3 DNA reads TGTGCCAGCTCACCACTTCGAGACACTGAAGCTTTCTTT. Translated, it gives CASSPLRDTEAFF.

This rearrangement joins TRBV6-6 to TRBJ1-4; possibly TRBD1 for D (5 bases). V gave up 2 bases and J gave up 3 bases, with 7 bases separating them. This CDR3 is built from 14 residues. The germline V gene encodes CDR1 MNHNY and CDR2 SVGAGI (reference sequence). CDR3 DNA sequence: TGTGCCAGCAGTTACAGGGGTGCTAATGAAAAACTGTTTTTT. As protein: CASSYRGANEKLFF.

The chain links TRBV25-1 to TRBJ2-1, with TRBD1 as a possible D gene (6 bases). With 7 bases removed from V and 8 bases from J, the gap between germline ends came to 15 bases. The V gene's germline CDR1 is MGHDK and CDR2 SYGVNS. The CDR3 loop spans 13 amino acids. The CDR3 DNA reads as TGTGCCAGCAACCTGGGGGCCGGGGATGAGCAGTTCTTC. Amino acid sequence: CASNLGAGDEQFF. The full variable domain, completed using reference TRBV25-1 and TRBJ2-1, is EADIYQTPRYLVIGTGKKITLECSQTMGHDKMYWYQQDPGMELHLIHYSYGVNSTEKGDLSSESTVSRIRTEHFPLTLESARPSHTSQYLCASNLGAGDEQFFGPGTRLTVL.

This chain links TRBV6-6 with TRBJ2-1; TRBD2 is a possible D gene (5 bases). The CDR3 extends over 15 amino acids. Germline V CDR1 and CDR2: MNHNY, SVGAGI (reference sequence). V lost 0 bases and J 0 bases, leaving 6 bases between the germline ends. The DNA of the CDR3 is TGTGCCAGCAGTTACTCGGGGAGCTCCTACAATGAGCAGTTCTTC. As protein: CASSYSGSSYNEQFF.

The chain's CDR3 is CASIFLPADTQYF. DNA for the CDR3: TGTGCCAGCATTTTCCTCCCAGCAGATACGCAGTATTTT. The gene calls are TRBV27 and TRBJ2-3; D remains unclear. CDR1 is MNHEY, CDR2 SMNVEV, per germline (reference sequence). The CDR3 runs 13 residues. Trimming removed 7 bases from V and 4 bases from J, with 12 bases in between.

This clone has a handful of counts. This chain connects TRBV6-5 to TRBJ2-7, with D perhaps TRBD1 (6 bases). Trimming stripped 3 bases from V and 3 bases from J, with 12 bases between. The CDR3 is made up of 14 amino acids. Germline loops: CDR1 MNHEY, CDR2 SVGAGI. The CDR3 reads CASSYPPTGYEQYF. The CDR3 nucleotides read TGTGCCAGCAGTTATCCGCCGACAGGCTACGAGCAGTACTTC.

V and J are TRBV19 and TRBJ1-4; TRBD1 matches at 8 bases. The germline CDR1 and CDR2 sequences are LNHDA and SQIVND (reference sequence). V dropped 5 bases and J dropped 0; count of bases not matched to a gene: 2. This CDR3 contains 15 residues. CDR3 loop: CASSDRGATNEKLFF. CDR3 DNA sequence: TGTGCCAGTAGTGACAGGGGTGCAACTAATGAAAAACTGTTTTTT.

This chain joins TRBV7-9 and TRBJ1-2, with D perhaps TRBD1 (5 bases). V lost 1 base and J 7 bases, leaving 13 bases between the germline ends. Looked up from germline, CDR1 is SEHNR and CDR2 is FQNEAQ (reference sequence). The CDR3 length is 14 residues. The CDR3 spells CASSLGGQGGGYTF. The CDR3 bases are TGTGCCAGCAGCTTAGGGGGCCAGGGTGGTGGCTACACCTTC.

This chain connects TRBV10-2 to TRBJ2-7; 8 positions agree with TRBD2. The germline CDR1 and CDR2 sequences are WSHSY and SAAADI. The CDR3 runs to 14 residues. The trim removed 4 bases at V and 4 bases at J, leaving 6 bases unmatched. As DNA, the CDR3 is TGCGCCAGCAGTGTCGGCGGGGGGCGTTACGAGCAGTACTTC. Its protein is CASSVGGGRYEQYF.

The rearrangement links TRBV19 to TRBJ2-3; 8 bases line up with TRBD1. The germline gives CDR1 LNHDA, CDR2 SQIVND (reference sequence). V was clipped by 9 bases and J by 2 bases; unmatched bases: 4. This CDR3 is built from 13 residues. The CDR3 bases are TGTGCCAGCGCGGACAGGGCCACAGATACGCAGTATTTT. Translation gives CASADRATDTQYF.

CDR3 DNA: TGTGCCAGCTCAGAGGCCCAGGGTGACTACACCTTC. It translates to CASSEAQGDYTF. V gene TRBV18 combines with J gene TRBJ1-2; possible D gene TRBD1, 5 bases. The CDR3 length is 12 residues. V lost 5 bases to trimming and J lost 10 bases, with 14 bases between them. Germline V gives CDR1 KGHSH, CDR2 LQKENI.

Notes on this clone: The junction and the germline gene differ at one end; a read error may be behind it. The chain carries TRBV11-2 and TRBJ2-5; perhaps TRBD1 as D (5 bases). Germline loops: CDR1 SGHAT, CDR2 FQNNGV. This CDR3 is built from 14 residues. In nucleotides, the CDR3 is TGTGCCAGCAGCTTAGATCTGAACGACAGATCGGTTGACTTC. It is translated as CASSLDLNDRSVDF. Looking up the rest from reference TRBV11-2 and TRBJ2-5 gives the full variable domain: EAGVAQSPRYKIIEKRQSVAFWCNPISGHATLYWYQQILGQGPKLLIQFQNNGVVDDSQLPKDRFSAERLKGVDSTLKIQPAKLEDSAVYLCASSLDLNDRSVDFGPGTRLLVL.

The rearrangement links TRBV29-1 to TRBJ2-7, with D tentatively TRBD2 (5 bases). Germline-derived CDR1 and CDR2 are SQVTM and ANQGSEA. V was shortened by 4 bases and J by 0 bases, with 7 bases between the two germline ends. The CDR3 extends over 12 amino acids. The CDR3 loop reads CSVVAGSYEQYF. The CDR3 DNA sequence: TGCAGCGTTGTTGCGGGCTCCTACGAGCAGTACTTC.

V and J are TRBV4-3 and TRBJ2-1; D is perhaps TRBD1 (5 bases). V shed 0 bases and J shed 0 bases, with 12 bases lying between them. The CDR3 covers 17 residues. Germline V CDR1 and CDR2: LGHNA, YSLEER. CDR3 nucleotide sequence: TGCGCCAGCAGCCAAGATCCAGCAGGGTCCTCCTACAATGAGCAGTTCTTC. This sequence encodes CASSQDPAGSSYNEQFF.

The gene calls are TRBV7-9 and TRBJ1-4, with TRBD1 matching 7 bases. Germline V gives CDR1 SEHNR, CDR2 FQNEAQ (reference sequence). The length of the CDR3 is 14 residues. After removal of 2 bases from V and 8 bases from J, the junction contained 5 bases not matched to a gene. The DNA for the CDR3 is TGTGCCAGCAGCTTACAGGGGGGACGCGAAAAACTGTTTTTT. Translation: CASSLQGGREKLFF.

V and J are TRBV11-3 and TRBJ2-7, with 7 nucleotides matching TRBD2. Germline V gene data show CDR1 as SGHNT and CDR2 as YENEEA. This CDR3 is 14 amino acids long. V lost 5 bases to trimming and J lost 3 bases; unmatched junction nucleotides: 7. In nucleotides, the CDR3 is TGTGCCAGCAGCGGACTAGTGGGGGACTACGAGCAGTACTTC. Translating gives CASSGLVGDYEQYF.

The chain uses TRBV12-5 and TRBJ2-7, with unresolved D. The CDR3 consists of 11 residues. Germline values: CDR1 LGHNT, CDR2 FRNRAP. V lost 1 base, J lost 7 bases, and 5 bases lay in between. CDR3 amino acids: CASGLGQEQYF. The CDR3 DNA reads as TGTGCTAGTGGTTTGGGACAAGAGCAGTACTTC.

This chain joins TRBV14 and TRBJ2-1; D uncertain. CDR1 is SGHDN and CDR2 is FVKESK in the germline V gene. Trimming cost V 1 base and J 8 bases, with 9 bases left between them. This CDR3 comprises 13 residues. For the CDR3, the DNA is TGTGCCAGCAGCCAAGTCCGTAGCTATGAGCAGTTCTTC. This gives the protein CASSQVRSYEQFF. Full variable domain (outside the CDR3, taken from reference TRBV14 and TRBJ2-1): EAGVTQFPSHSVIEKGQTVTLRCDPISGHDNLYWYRRVMGKEIKFLLHFVKESKQDESGMPNNRFLAERTGGTYSTLKVQPAELEDSGVYFCASSQVRSYEQFFGPGTRLTVL.

The DNA of the CDR3 is TGTGCCAGCTCACCCGGGACAGGGGTGCGTCAGCCCCAGCATTTT. This translates into CASSPGTGVRQPQHF. This chain connects TRBV18 to TRBJ1-5; 10 bases match TRBD1. This CDR3 comprises 15 residues. V shed 3 bases, J shed 6 bases, and the junction held 5 bases outside the gene matches. Germline CDR1 KGHSH, CDR2 LQKENI.

The chain uses TRBV9 and TRBJ2-5; 10 bases align to TRBD1. This CDR3 is built from 17 residues. J gave up 1 base and V 4 bases, and 10 bases lay outside the gene matches. The germline CDR1 and CDR2 sequences are SGDLS and YYNGEE. CDR3 sequence reads: CASSPPGTGDLQETQYF. The DNA for the CDR3 is TGTGCCAGCAGCCCCCCCGGGACAGGGGATCTCCAAGAGACCCAGTACTTC.

This clone was detected a few times. This chain links TRBV19 with TRBJ2-1; D is ambiguous. The germline V gene encodes CDR1 LNHDA and CDR2 SQIVND (reference sequence). The CDR3 totals 14 residues. V lost 9 bases and J lost 0, with 12 bases in between. The CDR3 bases are TGTGCCAGCAGAGCGCGGAGCTCCTACAATGAGCAGTTCTTC. Translation: CASRARSSYNEQFF.

The rearrangement uses TRBV5-1 and TRBJ1-1; D is perhaps TRBD1 (5 bases). The CDR3 covers 16 residues. Trimming took 1 base from V and 3 from J, leaving 16 bases between them. Germline values: CDR1 SGHRS, CDR2 YFSETQ. Here the CDR3 reads CASSLTAPGRDTEAFF. The CDR3 nucleotides read TGCGCCAGCAGCTTGACGGCCCCAGGGAGGGACACTGAAGCTTTCTTT.